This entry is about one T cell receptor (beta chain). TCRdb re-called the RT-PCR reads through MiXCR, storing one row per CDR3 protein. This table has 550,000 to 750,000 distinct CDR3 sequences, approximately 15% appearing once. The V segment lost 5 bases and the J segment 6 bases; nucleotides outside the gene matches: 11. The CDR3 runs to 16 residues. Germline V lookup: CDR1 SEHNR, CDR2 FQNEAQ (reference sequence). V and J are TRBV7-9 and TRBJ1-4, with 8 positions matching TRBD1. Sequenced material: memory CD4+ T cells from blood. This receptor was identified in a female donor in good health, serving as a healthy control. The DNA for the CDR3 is TGTGCCAGCAGCAGGACACAGGGGGTATCTGATGAAAAACTGTTTTTT. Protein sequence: CASSRTQGVSDEKLFF.